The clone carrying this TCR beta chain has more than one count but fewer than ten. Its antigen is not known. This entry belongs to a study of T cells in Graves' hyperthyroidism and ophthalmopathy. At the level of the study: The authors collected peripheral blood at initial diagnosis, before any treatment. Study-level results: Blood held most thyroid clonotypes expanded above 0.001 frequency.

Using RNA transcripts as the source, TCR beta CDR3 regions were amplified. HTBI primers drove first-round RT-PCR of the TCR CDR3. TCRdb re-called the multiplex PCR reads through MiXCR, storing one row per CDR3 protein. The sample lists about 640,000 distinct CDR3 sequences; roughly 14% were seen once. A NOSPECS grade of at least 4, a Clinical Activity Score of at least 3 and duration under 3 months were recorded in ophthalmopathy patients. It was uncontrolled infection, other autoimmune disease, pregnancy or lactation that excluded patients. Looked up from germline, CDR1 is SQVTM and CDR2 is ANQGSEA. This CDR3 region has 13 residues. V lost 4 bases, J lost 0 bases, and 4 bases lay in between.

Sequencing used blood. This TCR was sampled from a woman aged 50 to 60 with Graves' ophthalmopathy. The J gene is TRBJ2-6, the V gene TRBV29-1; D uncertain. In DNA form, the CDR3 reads TGCAGCGTTGGGAGCTCTGGGGCCAACGTCCTGACTTTC. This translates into CSVGSSGANVLTF.